This entry lists 6 T cell receptor beta chains sequenced from one sample in a study of blood T cell repertoires in COVID-19. Libraries were prepared by immunoSEQ multiplex PCR; TCRdb keeps only in-frame clonotypes and omits some of them. The table includes about 250,000 clones, around 88% detected once. The sample consisted of peripheral blood. The origin of the receptors is a man aged 80 or over with acute or convalescent COVID-19.

The rearrangement joins TRBV28 to TRBJ2-2; D perhaps matches TRBD1 (5 bases). V shed 6 bases and J shed 0 bases, with 11 bases lying between them. This CDR3 comprises 15 residues. The germline V gene encodes CDR1 MDHEN and CDR2 SYDVKM. The CDR3 loop is CASRRRQTNTGELFF. The DNA of the CDR3 is TGTGCCAGCAGAAGGCGACAGACGAACACCGGGGAGCTGTTTTTT.

The V and J genes are TRBV6-1 and TRBJ2-5, with 7 bases fitting TRBD2. This CDR3 is built from 18 residues. The germline gives CDR1 MNHNS, CDR2 SASEGT. V lost 2 bases, J lost 4 bases, and 16 bases stayed unmatched. The chain's CDR3 is CASSELRLGGSRAETQYF. The CDR3 nucleotides are TGTGCCAGCAGTGAATTGCGGTTGGGCGGGAGTAGGGCAGAGACCCAGTACTTC.

The chain combines TRBV7-9 with TRBJ2-1, with 9 bases lining up with TRBD2. Looked up from germline, CDR1 is SEHNR and CDR2 is FQNEAQ (reference sequence). V lost 4 bases to trimming and J lost 6 bases; unmatched junction nucleotides: 10. This CDR3 region has 16 residues. CDR3 sequence: CASSSLGTSIFNEQFF. The CDR3 DNA reads TGTGCCAGCAGCTCTCTCGGGACTAGCATCTTCAATGAGCAGTTCTTC. The whole variable domain, filled in from reference TRBV7-9 and TRBJ2-1, reads DTGVSQNPRHKITKRGQNVTFRCDPISEHNRLYWYRQTLGQGPEFLTYFQNEAQLEKSRLLSDRFSAERPKGSFSTLEIQRTEQGDSAMYLCASSSLGTSIFNEQFFGPGTRLTVL.

This sequence joins TRBV6-5 and TRBJ1-5; D perhaps matches TRBD1 (6 bases). The V and J ends lost 7 bases and 2 bases respectively, with 12 bases between them. The V gene's germline CDR1 is MNHEY and CDR2 SVGAGI. The CDR3 is 14 amino acids. The CDR3 sequence: CASTSGAGNQPQHF. DNA of the CDR3: TGTGCCAGCACCTCAGGGGCTGGCAATCAGCCCCAGCATTTT.

The chain combines TRBV6-5 with TRBJ2-1; 12 nucleotides align to TRBD2. J was trimmed by 4 bases and V by 6 bases; bases with no gene match: 4. The CDR3 has 15 amino acids. CDR1 is MNHEY and CDR2 is SVGAGI in the germline V gene. The CDR3 spells CASSRTSGTYNEQFF. The CDR3 nucleotides are TGTGCCAGCAGCAGGACTAGCGGGACTTACAATGAGCAGTTCTTC.

The chain has TRBV23-1 and TRBJ2-1; tentatively, D is TRBD1 (6 bases). TRBV23-1 is given ORF status, its function remaining uncertain. This CDR3 contains 12 residues. V lost 6 bases and J lost 12, with 15 bases in between. The CDR3 region is CASRRKGQRQFF. CDR3 DNA: TGCGCCAGCAGAAGAAAGGGACAACGGCAGTTCTTC.